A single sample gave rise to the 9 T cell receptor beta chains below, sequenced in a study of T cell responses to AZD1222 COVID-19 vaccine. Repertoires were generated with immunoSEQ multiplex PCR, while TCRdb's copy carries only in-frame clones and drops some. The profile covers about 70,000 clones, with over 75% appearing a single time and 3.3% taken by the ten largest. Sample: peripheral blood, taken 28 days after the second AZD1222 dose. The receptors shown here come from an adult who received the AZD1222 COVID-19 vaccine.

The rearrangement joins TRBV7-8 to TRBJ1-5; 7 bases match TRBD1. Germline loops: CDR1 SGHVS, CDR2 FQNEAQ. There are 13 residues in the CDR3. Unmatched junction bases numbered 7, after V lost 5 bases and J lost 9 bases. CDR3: CASSTKPGGPQHF. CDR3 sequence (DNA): TGTGCCAGCAGCACAAAACCAGGGGGGCCCCAGCATTTT.

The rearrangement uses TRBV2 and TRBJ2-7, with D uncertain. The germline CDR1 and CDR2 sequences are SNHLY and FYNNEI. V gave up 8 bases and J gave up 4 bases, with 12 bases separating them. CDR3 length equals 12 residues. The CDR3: CASETVEYEQYF. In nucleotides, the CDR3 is TGTGCCAGCGAGACGGTGGAGTACGAGCAGTACTTC. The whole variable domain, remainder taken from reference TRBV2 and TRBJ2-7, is EPEVTQTPSHQVTQMGQEVILRCVPISNHLYFYWYRQILGQKVEFLVSFYNNEISEKSEIFDDQFSVERPDGSNFTLKIRSTKLEDSAMYFCASETVEYEQYFGPGTRLTVT.

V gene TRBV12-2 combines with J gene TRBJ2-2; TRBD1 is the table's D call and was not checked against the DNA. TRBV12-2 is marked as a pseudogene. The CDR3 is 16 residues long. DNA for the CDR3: TGTGCAAGTCGCCGAGGGACAGGGGGGAACACCGGGGAGCTGTTTTTT. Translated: CASRRGTGGNTGELFF.

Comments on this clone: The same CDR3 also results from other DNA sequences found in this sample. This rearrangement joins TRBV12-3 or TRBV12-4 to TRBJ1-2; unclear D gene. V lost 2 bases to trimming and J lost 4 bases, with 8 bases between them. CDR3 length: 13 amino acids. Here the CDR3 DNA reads TGTGCCAGCAGTTTAAGTGGTCTCTATGGCTACACCTTC. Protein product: CASSLSGLYGYTF.

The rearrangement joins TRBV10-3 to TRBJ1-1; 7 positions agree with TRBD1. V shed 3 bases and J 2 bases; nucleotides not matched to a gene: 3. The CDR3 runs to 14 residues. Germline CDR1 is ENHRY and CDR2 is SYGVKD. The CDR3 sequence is CAISEQGRNTEAFF. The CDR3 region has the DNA TGTGCCATCAGTGAACAGGGGCGAAACACTGAAGCTTTCTTT.

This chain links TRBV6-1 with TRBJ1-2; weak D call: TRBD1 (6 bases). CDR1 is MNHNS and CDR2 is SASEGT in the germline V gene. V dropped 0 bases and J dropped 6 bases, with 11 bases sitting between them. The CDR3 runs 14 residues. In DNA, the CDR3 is TGTGCCAGCAGTGAAGCATGGGACACTCATGGCTACACCTTC. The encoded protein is CASSEAWDTHGYTF.

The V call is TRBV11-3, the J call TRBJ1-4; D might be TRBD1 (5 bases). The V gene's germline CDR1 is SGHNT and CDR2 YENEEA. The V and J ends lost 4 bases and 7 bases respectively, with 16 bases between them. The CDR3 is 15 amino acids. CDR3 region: CASSSQARGGEKLFF. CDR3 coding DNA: TGTGCCAGCAGCTCACAGGCTAGAGGAGGTGAAAAACTGTTTTTT.

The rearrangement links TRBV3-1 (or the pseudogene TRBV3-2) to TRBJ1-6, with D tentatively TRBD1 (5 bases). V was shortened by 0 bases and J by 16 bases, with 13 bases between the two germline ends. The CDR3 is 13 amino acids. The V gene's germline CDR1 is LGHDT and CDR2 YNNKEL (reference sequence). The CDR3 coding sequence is TGTGCCAGCAGCCAAGATACCTTACAGGTACTCCACTTT. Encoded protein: CASSQDTLQVLHF.

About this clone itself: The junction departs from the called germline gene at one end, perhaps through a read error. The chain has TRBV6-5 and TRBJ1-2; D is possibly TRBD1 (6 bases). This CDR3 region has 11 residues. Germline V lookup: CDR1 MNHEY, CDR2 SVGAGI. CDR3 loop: CASWRWDIPFF. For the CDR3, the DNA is TGTGCCAGCTGGCGATGGGACATCCCCTTCTTC.